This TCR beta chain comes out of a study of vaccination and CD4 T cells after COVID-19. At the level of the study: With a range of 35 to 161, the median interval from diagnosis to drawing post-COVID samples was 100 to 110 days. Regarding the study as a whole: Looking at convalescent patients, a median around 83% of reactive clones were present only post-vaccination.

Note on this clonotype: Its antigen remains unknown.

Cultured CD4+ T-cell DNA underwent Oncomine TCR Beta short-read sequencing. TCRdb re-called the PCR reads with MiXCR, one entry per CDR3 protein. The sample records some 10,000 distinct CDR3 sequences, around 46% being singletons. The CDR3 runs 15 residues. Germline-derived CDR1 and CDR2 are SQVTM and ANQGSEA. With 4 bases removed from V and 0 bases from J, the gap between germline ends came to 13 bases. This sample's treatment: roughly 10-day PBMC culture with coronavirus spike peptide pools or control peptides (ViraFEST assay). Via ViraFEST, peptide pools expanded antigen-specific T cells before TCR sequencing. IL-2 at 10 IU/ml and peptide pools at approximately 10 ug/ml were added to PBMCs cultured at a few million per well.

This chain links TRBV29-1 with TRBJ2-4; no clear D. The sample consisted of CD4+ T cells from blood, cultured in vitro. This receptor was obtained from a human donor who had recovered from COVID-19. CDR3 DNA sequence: TGCAGCGTTGTTAGTCGGGTCCGAGCCAAAAACATTCAGTACTTC. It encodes CSVVSRVRAKNIQYF.